The present entry profiles one T cell receptor beta chain with its context. No antigen is known for it. Per germline, CDR1 MNHNS and CDR2 SASEGT. The length of the CDR3 is 14 residues. V gave up 5 bases and J gave up 3 bases; unmatched junction bases: 3. The data stem from a study of lymphopenia after photon versus proton radiotherapy. The assay was immunoSEQ multiplex PCR, and TCRdb's table has in-frame clones only and misses some. The sample lists approximately 45,000 clones, roughly 85% occurring once. Overall study results and limits: Proton therapy kept repertoires fairly stable, unlike photons, which gained effector/memory cells. After the lymphocyte nadir, photon-treated repertoires showed oligoclonal expansion, especially of CD8+ Temra cells. A bigger post-nadir fall in TCR diversity correlated inversely with survival time in deceased patients.

The clonotype originates from a middle-aged man with gastric cancer. The V gene is TRBV6-1, the J gene TRBJ2-2, with 7 bases that match TRBD2. The source was peripheral blood, collected from a patient treated with photon-based radiotherapy. The CDR3 loop is CASSSGVDTGELFF. The CDR3 DNA is TGTGCCAGCAGTAGCGGGGTGGACACCGGGGAGCTGTTTTTT.